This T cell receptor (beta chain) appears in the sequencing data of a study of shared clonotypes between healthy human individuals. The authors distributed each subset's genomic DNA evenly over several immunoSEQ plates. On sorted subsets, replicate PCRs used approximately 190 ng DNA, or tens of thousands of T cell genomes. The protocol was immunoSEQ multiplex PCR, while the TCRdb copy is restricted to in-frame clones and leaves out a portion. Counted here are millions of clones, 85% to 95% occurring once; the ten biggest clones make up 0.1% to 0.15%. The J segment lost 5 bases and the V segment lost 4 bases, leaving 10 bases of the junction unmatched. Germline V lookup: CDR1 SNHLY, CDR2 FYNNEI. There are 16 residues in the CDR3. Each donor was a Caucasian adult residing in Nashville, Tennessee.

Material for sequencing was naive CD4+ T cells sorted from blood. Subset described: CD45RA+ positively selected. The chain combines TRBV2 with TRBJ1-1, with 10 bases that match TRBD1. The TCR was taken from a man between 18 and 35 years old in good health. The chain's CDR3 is CASSGGQGRFGTEAFF. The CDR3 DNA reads TGTGCCAGCAGTGGGGGACAGGGGCGTTTTGGGACTGAAGCTTTCTTT.